These 26 T cell receptor beta chains originate from one sample sequenced in a study of blood T cell repertoires in COVID-19. Here immunoSEQ multiplex PCR was the method, and the copy in TCRdb shows in-frame clones only, minus some. The sample contains around 53,000 clones, about three quarters of which appear only once. Sequenced input: peripheral blood. Source of these receptors: a man aged 70-80 years with active or convalescent COVID-19.

This clone was seen only once. The chain carries TRBV5-5 and TRBJ2-4; D gene uncertain. Germline CDR1 is SGHKS and CDR2 is YYEKEE (reference sequence). The V end was cut by 2 bases, the J end by 7 bases, with 13 bases between. The CDR3 loop spans 14 amino acids. The CDR3: CASSLDWSSNIQYF. In DNA form, the CDR3 reads TGTGCCAGCAGCTTAGACTGGTCGAGTAACATTCAGTACTTC. The full variable domain, its missing parts supplied by reference TRBV5-5 and TRBJ2-4, is DAGVTQSPTHLIKTRGQQVTLRCSPISGHKSVSWYQQVLGQGPQFIFQYYEKEERGRGNFPDRFSARQFPNYSSELNVNALLLGDSALYLCASSLDWSSNIQYFGAGTRLSVL.

The chain carries TRBV9 and TRBJ1-1; 7 bases fit TRBD1. The CDR3 contains 15 residues. The trim removed 0 bases at V and 5 bases at J, leaving 7 bases unmatched. Germline loops: CDR1 SGDLS, CDR2 YYNGEE. CDR3 nucleotides: TGTGCCAGCAGCGTAGTTAACAGGGGAGGTACTGAAGCTTTCTTT. The encoded protein is CASSVVNRGGTEAFF.

The genes are TRBV3-1 (or the pseudogene TRBV3-2) and TRBJ1-2; D gene ambiguous. The CDR3 loop spans 12 amino acids. Germline V lookup: CDR1 LGHDT, CDR2 YNNKEL (reference sequence). Trimming left V 6 bases short and J 1 base short, with 6 bases between. The CDR3 bases are TGTGCCAGCAGTAGATTTAACTATGGCTACACCTTC. It translates to CASSRFNYGYTF.

The genes are TRBV3-1 (or the pseudogene TRBV3-2) and TRBJ2-3; D gene ambiguous. This CDR3 comprises 11 residues. The ends were cut back, 3 bases at V and 8 bases at J, with 6 bases in the middle. Germline V gene sequence: CDR1 LGHDT, CDR2 YNNKEL (reference sequence). CDR3 coding DNA: TGTGCCAGCAGCCAGCGGCTTACGCAGTATTTT. This codes for CASSQRLTQYF.

The gene calls are TRBV25-1 and TRBJ1-2, with D unclear. Germline V lookup: CDR1 MGHDK, CDR2 SYGVNS. There are 12 residues in the CDR3. Trimming removed 2 bases from V and 7 bases from J, with 8 bases in between. CDR3 in amino acids: CASSEQEAGYTF. The CDR3 DNA reads TGTGCCAGCAGTGAACAAGAGGCTGGCTACACCTTC.

This clone was counted between two and nine times. The rearrangement joins TRBV7-9 to TRBJ2-1, with TRBD2 identical over 7 bases. The CDR3 runs 14 residues. Germline CDR1 is SEHNR and CDR2 is FQNEAQ (reference sequence). The ends lost 1 base at V and 8 bases at J; junction bases unmatched: 5. DNA of the CDR3: TGTGCCAGCAGCTTAGGACTAGCTAAAGATGAGCAGTTCTTC. Amino acids: CASSLGLAKDEQFF.

This chain links TRBV29-1 with TRBJ1-2; D is perhaps TRBD1 (5 bases). The germline V and J ends were trimmed by 3 bases and 7 bases, with 9 bases remaining between them. The CDR3 sequence is 11 residues long. Germline CDR1 SQVTM, CDR2 ANQGSEA. This CDR3 is CSVDAGTGYTF. The CDR3 DNA reads as TGCAGCGTTGATGCGGGGACTGGCTACACCTTC.

This chain joins TRBV3-1 (or the pseudogene TRBV3-2) and TRBJ2-3; 7 positions match TRBD1. The germline gives CDR1 LGHDT, CDR2 YNNKEL (reference sequence). The CDR3 sequence is 15 residues long. V lost 5 bases to trimming and J lost 2 bases; unmatched junction nucleotides: 7. The CDR3 sequence is CASSFGTASTDTQYF. The CDR3 coding sequence is TGTGCCAGCAGCTTCGGGACAGCCTCCACAGATACGCAGTATTTT.

The CDR3: CASSYGGSSNQPQHF. The DNA of the CDR3 is TGTGCCAGCAGTTACGGAGGGTCTAGCAATCAGCCCCAGCATTTT. The V call is TRBV6-2 or TRBV6-3, the J call TRBJ1-5; no clear D. This CDR3 contains 15 residues. CDR1 MNHEY and CDR2 SVGEGT come from the germline V gene. Between the trimmed V and J ends, which lost 2 bases and 0 bases, there was a span of 8 bases.

This clone occurred a few times. The J gene is TRBJ1-6, the V gene TRBV28, with 7 bases matching TRBD1. Germline loops: CDR1 MDHEN, CDR2 SYDVKM. The CDR3 totals 15 residues. V lost 6 bases to trimming and J lost 9 bases; unmatched junction nucleotides: 11. The CDR3: CASRRAGGLTSPLHF. In DNA form, the CDR3 reads TGTGCCAGCAGGAGAGCAGGGGGTTTAACTTCACCCCTCCACTTT.

The CDR3 bases are TGTGCCAGCAGCCAAGACGGGGGTAGGTACTTC. Protein: CASSQDGGRYF. The V call is TRBV3-1 (or the pseudogene TRBV3-2), the J call TRBJ2-7; D is perhaps TRBD2 (6 bases). This CDR3 spans 11 amino acids. Trimming removed 0 bases at V and 12 bases at J, with 9 bases between. Germline CDR1 reads LGHDT; CDR2 reads YNNKEL (reference sequence).

The V call is TRBV4-1, the J call TRBJ1-2, with 9 nucleotides matching TRBD1. The germline CDR1 and CDR2 sequences are MGHRA and YSYEKL. The CDR3 loop spans 15 amino acids. J gave up 4 bases and V 4 bases, and 7 bases lay outside the gene matches. The CDR3 loop is CASSPRTGEGYGYTF. DNA of the CDR3: TGCGCCAGCAGCCCCCGGACAGGGGAGGGCTATGGCTACACCTTC.

The chain couples TRBV5-8 to TRBJ2-3, with D possibly being TRBD1 (6 bases). Trimming pared 4 bases from V and 4 bases from J, leaving 16 bases between. The CDR3 is made up of 15 amino acids. Germline V gene data show CDR1 as SGHTS and CDR2 as YDEGEE. The CDR3 region has the DNA TGTGCCAGCAGCACTACCGGGACATATCCAGATACGCAGTATTTT. Protein: CASSTTGTYPDTQYF.

There are a few counts of this clone. The gene calls are TRBV14 and TRBJ2-1; D is uncertain. Germline-derived CDR1 and CDR2 are SGHDN and FVKESK. The CDR3 extends over 13 amino acids. Trimming left V 4 bases short and J 5 bases short, with 9 bases between. CDR3 bases: TGTGCCAGCAGCCCCTACGTAAACAATGAGCAGTTCTTC. As protein: CASSPYVNNEQFF.

The V call is TRBV27, the J call TRBJ2-1, with a weak D call TRBD2 (5 bases). The CDR3 contains 15 residues. Trimming left V 3 bases short and J 0 bases short, with 9 bases between. Germline CDR1 and CDR2: MNHEY and SMNVEV (reference sequence). The CDR3 loop is CASSFSRGSYNEQFF. CDR3 nucleotides: TGTGCCAGCAGTTTTTCCCGGGGCTCCTACAATGAGCAGTTCTTC.

The chain recombines TRBV20-1 with TRBJ1-4, with D perhaps TRBD1 (6 bases). V was pared by 3 bases and J by 4 bases, with 12 bases between. This CDR3 is built from 14 residues. Per germline, CDR1 DFQATT and CDR2 SNEGSKA (reference sequence). The CDR3 coding sequence is TGCAGTGCTAGTTTCGGGGGGCGTAATGAAAAACTGTTTTTT. Translation: CSASFGGRNEKLFF.

The DNA of the CDR3 is TGTGCCAGCAGTATAGGGGGCGCGGGCTACGAGCAGTACTTC. Protein: CASSIGGAGYEQYF. The rearrangement joins TRBV6-5 to TRBJ2-7, with 7 nucleotides matching TRBD1. The germline CDR1 and CDR2 sequences are MNHEY and SVGAGI. This CDR3 spans 14 amino acids. V was pared by 5 bases and J by 3 bases, with 7 bases of the junction left unmatched.

This chain uses TRBV4-1 with TRBJ2-1; D perhaps matches TRBD1 (6 bases). Germline CDR1 reads MGHRA; CDR2 reads YSYEKL. CDR3 length equals 13 residues. Trimming removed 3 bases at V and 9 bases at J, with 12 bases between. CDR3 nucleotide sequence: TGCGCCAGCAGCCACGACTGGGACACTGAGCAGTTCTTC. This translates into CASSHDWDTEQFF.

This clone was seen only a few times. The chain couples TRBV7-9 to TRBJ1-5; no reliable D call. The germline CDR1 and CDR2 sequences are SEHNR and FQNEAQ (reference sequence). V lost 1 base and J lost 4, with 5 bases in between. This CDR3 region has 13 residues. The CDR3 spells CASSLGQNQPQHF. The CDR3 DNA is TGTGCCAGCAGCTTAGGGCAGAATCAGCCCCAGCATTTT.

Remarks on this clone: Additional DNA sequences in this sample encode the identical CDR3. The rearrangement links TRBV7-9 to TRBJ1-1; D ambiguous. V gave up 1 base and J gave up 0 bases, with 3 bases separating them. This CDR3 region has 13 residues. From germline, CDR1 is SEHNR and CDR2 FQNEAQ (reference sequence). For the CDR3, the DNA is TGTGCCAGCAGCTTAGTTATGAACACTGAAGCTTTCTTT. It specifies CASSLVMNTEAFF.

This clone has more than one count but fewer than ten. The chain carries TRBV30 and TRBJ1-2; 8 bases match TRBD1. The CDR3 totals 13 residues. V lost 5 bases, J lost 1 base, and 3 bases stayed unmatched. Germline V gene data show CDR1 as GTSNPN and CDR2 as SVGIG (reference sequence). CDR3 sequence (DNA): TGTGCCTGGGGGACAGGACTTAACTATGGCTACACCTTC. Amino acids: CAWGTGLNYGYTF.

The rearrangement links TRBV3-1 (or the pseudogene TRBV3-2) to TRBJ2-5; D might be TRBD2 (5 bases). Trimming cost V 8 bases and J 7 bases, with 11 bases left between them. The CDR3 length is 11 residues. From germline, CDR1 is LGHDT and CDR2 YNNKEL (reference sequence). The CDR3 coding sequence is TGTGCCAGCCAAGCGGCGGGGACCCAGTACTTC. Encoded protein: CASQAAGTQYF.

This clone occurred a few times. CDR3 residues: CASSTLRGGLHTQYF. CDR3 sequence (DNA): TGTGCCAGCAGCACCTTGCGGGGGGGGTTACATACGCAGTATTTT. The chain employs TRBV28 and TRBJ2-3, with 9 bases lining up with TRBD2. The CDR3 is 15 residues long. With 6 bases clipped from V and 7 bases from J, the junction kept 11 bases outside the gene matches. The germline V gene has CDR1 MDHEN and CDR2 SYDVKM.

The V and J genes are TRBV4-3 and TRBJ1-5, with unresolved D. V gave up 4 bases and J gave up 3 bases, with 7 bases separating them. Germline assignment: CDR1 LGHNA and CDR2 YSLEER. The CDR3 totals 13 residues. The CDR3 protein is CASSLRFNQPQHF. In DNA form, the CDR3 reads TGCGCCAGCAGCCTGCGTTTCAATCAGCCCCAGCATTTT.

This chain joins TRBV2 and TRBJ2-3, with 7 bases aligning to TRBD1. The germline V gene has CDR1 SNHLY and CDR2 FYNNEI. Losses at the gene ends were 6 bases for V and 9 bases for J; bases not matched to a gene: 12. This CDR3 is 14 amino acids long. CDR3 sequence reads: CASSPRTGLGTQYF. CDR3 bases: TGTGCCAGCAGCCCAAGGACAGGTCTAGGAACGCAGTATTTT. Based on the CDR3 plus reference TRBV2 and TRBJ2-3, the full variable domain is EPEVTQTPSHQVTQMGQEVILRCVPISNHLYFYWYRQILGQKVEFLVSFYNNEISEKSEIFDDQFSVERPDGSNFTLKIRSTKLEDSAMYFCASSPRTGLGTQYFGPGTRLTVL.

The chain carries TRBV10-3 and TRBJ2-4; 11 bases map to TRBD2. The CDR3 consists of 14 residues. The ends lost 6 bases at V and 7 bases at J; junction bases unmatched: 5. Germline V CDR1 and CDR2: ENHRY, SYGVKD. CDR3 sequence: CAIRSGTSGNIQYF. The CDR3 DNA sequence: TGTGCCATCAGGTCCGGGACTAGCGGTAACATTCAGTACTTC.